Sequencing of this T cell receptor (beta chain) was carried out in a study of cytomegalovirus exposure and HLA in healthy donors. A multiplex PCR was run with 60 Vbeta primers and 13 Jbeta primers. TCRdb keeps only in-frame clones here, not all; method: immunoSEQ multiplex PCR. Of about 150,000 clones in the sample, around 60% were seen once. V gave up 3 bases and J gave up 4 bases; unmatched junction bases: 9. The CDR3 runs to 15 residues. Germline-derived CDR1 and CDR2 are MGHRA and YSYEKL. Sequencing input: PBMCs. The chain recombines TRBV4-1 with TRBJ2-7; 7 bases are a match to TRBD1. The source is a woman aged 60-75 years in good health and CMV-seropositive. CDR3 nucleotide sequence: TGCGCCAGCAGCCAGAGAGGGACAGCAACTTACGAGCAGTACTTC. Encoded protein: CASSQRGTATYEQYF.